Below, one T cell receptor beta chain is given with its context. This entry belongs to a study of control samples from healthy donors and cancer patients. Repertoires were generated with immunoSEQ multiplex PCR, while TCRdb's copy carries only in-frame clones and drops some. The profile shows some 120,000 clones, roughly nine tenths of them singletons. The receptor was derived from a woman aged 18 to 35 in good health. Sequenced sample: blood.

The DNA of the CDR3 is TGTGCCATCAGTGCCGGCGGGGGGGCGTCTAATGAAAAACTGTTTTTT. It translates to CAISAGGGASNEKLFF. The gene calls are TRBV10-3 and TRBJ1-4, with D tentatively TRBD1 (6 bases). CDR1 ENHRY and CDR2 SYGVKD come from the germline V gene. V was pared by 4 bases and J by 3 bases, with 15 bases between. The CDR3 loop spans 16 amino acids.